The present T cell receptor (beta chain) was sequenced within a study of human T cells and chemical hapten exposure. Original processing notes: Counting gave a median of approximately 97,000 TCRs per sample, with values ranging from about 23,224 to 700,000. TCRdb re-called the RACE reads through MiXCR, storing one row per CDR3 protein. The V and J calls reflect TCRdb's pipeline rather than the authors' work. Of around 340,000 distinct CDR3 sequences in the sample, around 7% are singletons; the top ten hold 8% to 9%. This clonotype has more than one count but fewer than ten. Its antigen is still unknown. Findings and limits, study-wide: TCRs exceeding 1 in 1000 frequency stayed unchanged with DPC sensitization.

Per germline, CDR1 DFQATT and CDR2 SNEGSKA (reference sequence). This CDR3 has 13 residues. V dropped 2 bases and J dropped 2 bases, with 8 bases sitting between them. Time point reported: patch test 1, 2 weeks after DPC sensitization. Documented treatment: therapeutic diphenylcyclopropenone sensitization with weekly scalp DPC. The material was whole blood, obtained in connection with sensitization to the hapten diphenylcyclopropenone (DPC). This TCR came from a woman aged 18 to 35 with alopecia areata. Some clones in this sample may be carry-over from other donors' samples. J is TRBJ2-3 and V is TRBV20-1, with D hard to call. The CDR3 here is CSARPFDTDTQYF. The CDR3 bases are TGCAGTGCTAGACCTTTCGACACAGATACGCAGTATTTT.